Each of the 19 T cell receptor beta chains below was sequenced from the same sample in a study of blood T cell repertoires in COVID-19. Clones were sequenced by immunoSEQ multiplex PCR, and TCRdb holds only the in-frame ones, with some missing. The profile shows 15,000 to 20,000 clones, around 90% of them singletons. The sequencing input was peripheral blood. Source of these receptors: a human donor in a cohort sampled during active COVID-19.

This clone appeared a single time. The V and J genes are TRBV5-1 and TRBJ2-3, with a weak D call TRBD2 (5 bases). Germline CDR1 SGHRS, CDR2 YFSETQ. The CDR3 contains 14 residues. Trimming took off 4 bases at V and 6 bases at J, with 15 bases between the two ends. CDR3 bases: TGCGCCAGCAGCCCGGACTCTTTCAGGGATACGCAGTATTTT. Amino acids: CASSPDSFRDTQYF.

The chain has TRBV10-1 and TRBJ1-1; D is ambiguous. The CDR3 totals 13 residues. Germline V CDR1 and CDR2: WNHNN, SYGVQD (reference sequence). Trimming pared 7 bases from V and 1 base from J, leaving 10 bases between. CDR3 sequence (DNA): TGCGCCAGCACTTCAGGCCGGAACACTGAAGCTTTCTTT. Translated: CASTSGRNTEAFF.

V is TRBV6-6 and J is TRBJ2-3, with 12 nucleotides matching TRBD2. The germline gives CDR1 MNHNY, CDR2 SVGAGI (reference sequence). This CDR3 is built from 13 residues. Trimming took 11 bases from V and 0 from J; bases not matched to a gene: 0. CDR3 nucleotide sequence: TGTGCCGGGACTAGCGGGAGCACAGATACGCAGTATTTT. Its translation is CAGTSGSTDTQYF.

V usage is TRBV29-1 and J usage is TRBJ2-3; D is ambiguous. Trimming pared 2 bases from V and 2 bases from J, leaving 14 bases between. Germline assignment: CDR1 SQVTM and CDR2 ANQGSEA. CDR3 size: 15 residues. The DNA of the CDR3 is TGCAGCGTTGAAAGTGGTGGCGGAGTCACAGATACGCAGTATTTT. Protein: CSVESGGGVTDTQYF.

The chain combines TRBV11-2 with TRBJ2-5; D is ambiguous. CDR3 length equals 14 residues. The germline V gene has CDR1 SGHAT and CDR2 FQNNGV. The V gene lost 1 base and the J gene lost 0 bases, with 6 bases spanning the gap. The CDR3 region is CASSLARNQETQYF. CDR3 nucleotide sequence: TGTGCCAGCAGCTTAGCCCGTAACCAAGAGACCCAGTACTTC.

V and J are TRBV2 and TRBJ2-5; maybe TRBD2 (8 bases). Germline V gene data show CDR1 as SNHLY and CDR2 as FYNNEI. Trimming took 7 bases from V and 3 from J, leaving 18 bases between them. This CDR3 is built from 15 residues. The CDR3 spells CASIPGGGPEETQYF. CDR3 coding DNA: TGTGCCAGCATCCCGGGAGGGGGCCCGGAAGAGACCCAGTACTTC.

This chain connects TRBV30 to TRBJ1-6; TRBD1 is a possible D gene (5 bases). The CDR3 runs 13 residues. In germline, CDR1 is GTSNPN, CDR2 SVGIG (reference sequence). With 6 bases removed from V and 10 bases from J, the gap between germline ends came to 16 bases. Here the CDR3 reads CACPARVGSPLHF. DNA for the CDR3: TGTGCCTGCCCCGCCAGGGTCGGCTCACCCCTCCACTTT.

The V and J genes are TRBV11-3 and TRBJ2-7; D is perhaps TRBD2 (6 bases). The CDR3 spans 13 residues. With 5 bases removed from V and 2 bases from J, the gap between germline ends came to 10 bases. Germline V gene sequence: CDR1 SGHNT, CDR2 YENEEA. The CDR3 is CASSPGTAYEQYF. In DNA, the CDR3 is TGTGCCAGCAGCCCCGGGACTGCCTACGAGCAGTACTTC.

CDR3 nucleotide sequence: TGTGCCAGCAGCCCGGGATGGAACACCGGGGAGCTGTTTTTT. It specifies CASSPGWNTGELFF. This sequence joins TRBV3-1 (or the pseudogene TRBV3-2) and TRBJ2-2; maybe TRBD2 (5 bases). The V gene's germline CDR1 is LGHDT and CDR2 YNNKEL (reference sequence). V was shortened by 4 bases and J by 1 base, with 7 bases between the two germline ends. CDR3 length: 14 residues.

The V gene is TRBV5-1, the J gene TRBJ1-1; D might be TRBD1 (5 bases). CDR1 and CDR2 (germline): SGHRS, YFSETQ. The CDR3 is 15 residues long. Between the trimmed V and J ends, which lost 4 bases and 3 bases, there was a span of 16 bases. The CDR3 bases are TGCGCCAGCAGCCTCGGGGGGATTGAGGACACTGAAGCTTTCTTT. Amino acids: CASSLGGIEDTEAFF.

The CDR3 sequence is CASSSWLAGDRDTQYF. The CDR3 nucleotides read TGTGCCAGTAGTAGCTGGTTAGCGGGAGATCGGGATACGCAGTATTTT. The chain joins TRBV19 to TRBJ2-3, with 9 bases that match TRBD2. The V and J ends lost 4 bases and 6 bases, in that order; junction bases with no gene match: 11. This CDR3 has 16 residues. Germline-derived CDR1 and CDR2 are LNHDA and SQIVND (reference sequence).

V is TRBV27 and J is TRBJ2-7; 8 positions match TRBD1. Trimming cost V 5 bases and J 4 bases; bases outside gene matches: 19. Germline lookup yields CDR1 MNHEY and CDR2 SMNVEV (reference sequence). This CDR3 region has 18 residues. CDR3 coding DNA: TGTGCCAGCAGTCCATGGGGAATGACAGGGGCAACAATGTACGAGCAGTACTTC. The encoded protein is CASSPWGMTGATMYEQYF.

CDR3 DNA sequence: TGTGCCAGTAGTTCCAGGGGTTTACCCGGGGAGCTGTTTTTT. It specifies CASSSRGLPGELFF. This chain joins TRBV19 and TRBJ2-2, with D maybe TRBD1 (6 bases). Per the germline V gene, CDR1 is LNHDA and CDR2 is SQIVND (reference sequence). The CDR3 has 14 residues. V was cut by 5 bases and J by 6 bases, with 13 bases left in between.

The V call is TRBV11-1, the J call TRBJ2-1, with 8 bases identical to TRBD2. Per the germline V gene, CDR1 is SGHAT and CDR2 is FQDESV (reference sequence). There are 14 residues in the CDR3. With V trimmed by 2 bases and J by 8 bases, 5 bases remained unmatched. CDR3 loop: CASSLRGGGYEQFF. As DNA, the CDR3 is TGTGCCAGCAGCTTACGGGGGGGCGGGTATGAGCAGTTCTTC.

V is TRBV7-9 and J is TRBJ1-1, with D unresolved. Germline loops: CDR1 SEHNR, CDR2 FQNEAQ (reference sequence). V was clipped by 6 bases and J by 0 bases, with 8 bases between them. This CDR3 has 13 amino acids. The DNA of the CDR3 is TGTGCCAGCAGGACCGGGGTGAACACTGAAGCTTTCTTT. It specifies CASRTGVNTEAFF.

This chain links TRBV27 with TRBJ1-5; 7 bases agree with TRBD1. This CDR3 is 14 amino acids long. Germline V lookup: CDR1 MNHEY, CDR2 SMNVEV (reference sequence). Trimming removed 5 bases from V and 9 bases from J; junction bases left unmatched: 10. DNA for the CDR3: TGTGCCAGCAGTCCGACAGGGCCCGTTATGCCCCAGCATTTT. The encoded protein is CASSPTGPVMPQHF.

The chain has TRBV18 and TRBJ2-2, with D possibly being TRBD2 (5 bases). The ends were cut back, 4 bases at V and 5 bases at J, with 14 bases in the middle. This CDR3 is built from 15 residues. Germline-derived CDR1 and CDR2 are KGHSH and LQKENI. CDR3 in amino acids: CASSLTGMGTGELFF. CDR3 DNA: TGTGCCAGCTCACTGACGGGGATGGGGACCGGGGAGCTGTTTTTT.

The chain employs TRBV7-9 and TRBJ2-6; TRBD1 is a possible D gene (6 bases). The germline CDR1 and CDR2 sequences are SEHNR and FQNEAQ (reference sequence). V lost 5 bases and J 3 bases, leaving 11 bases between the germline ends. CDR3 length equals 15 residues. The DNA of the CDR3 is TGTGCCAGCAGCACAACAGGGCGTGGGGCCAACGTCCTGACTTTC. Encoded protein: CASSTTGRGANVLTF.

This clone has more than one count but fewer than ten. CDR3 sequence: CASSLGQNSYEQYF. As DNA, the CDR3 is TGTGCCAGCAGCTTGGGCCAGAACTCCTACGAGCAGTACTTC. The chain carries TRBV5-6 and TRBJ2-7; D gene unclear. V was trimmed by 0 bases and J by 0 bases, leaving 7 bases between them. In germline, CDR1 is SGHDT, CDR2 YYEEEE. The CDR3 is made up of 14 amino acids.